These 11 T cell receptor beta chains were sequenced from one sample in a study of T cells in Graves' hyperthyroidism and ophthalmopathy. What was amplified from RNA transcripts were TCR beta CDR3 regions. RT-PCR in the first round (using the HTBI primer set) targeted the TCR CDR3. TCRdb re-analysed the multiplex PCR reads in MiXCR, keeping a single row per CDR3 protein. This table has a few hundred thousand distinct CDR3 sequences, 15% to 18% appearing once. The sequenced sample was blood. The receptors shown here come from a young woman with Graves' hyperthyroidism.

The table lists this clonotype with many counts. The rearrangement joins TRBV11-2 to TRBJ2-5; the match to TRBD1 covers 9 bases. The germline CDR1 and CDR2 sequences are SGHAT and FQNNGV. V shed 5 bases, J shed 2 bases, and the junction held 9 bases outside the gene matches. The CDR3 extends over 16 amino acids. CDR3 in DNA: TGTGCCAGCAGCCCGAGGACAGGGGCTTATCAAGAGACCCAGTACTTC. Translated, it gives CASSPRTGAYQETQYF.

In its sample, this clonotype was seen many times. The rearrangement joins TRBV13 to TRBJ1-2; D gene unclear. This CDR3 has 13 amino acids. V lost 3 bases, J lost 0 bases, and 5 bases lay in between. CDR1 and CDR2 from the germline V gene are PRHDT and FYEKMQ (reference sequence). CDR3 in amino acids: CASSFPTNYGYTF. CDR3 nucleotides: TGTGCCAGCAGCTTTCCAACTAACTATGGCTACACCTTC. Full variable domain (remainder filled in from reference TRBV13 and TRBJ1-2): AAGVIQSPRHLIKEKRETATLKCYPIPRHDTVYWYQQGPGQDPQFLISFYEKMQSDKGSIPDRFSAQQFSDYHSELNMSSLELGDSALYFCASSFPTNYGYTFGSGTRLTVV.

This clonotype occurred many times. The V gene is TRBV27, the J gene TRBJ2-1, with 11 nucleotides matching TRBD2. CDR3 length: 16 residues. Germline CDR1 MNHEY, CDR2 SMNVEV (reference sequence). V trimming: 7 bases; J trimming: 4 bases; junction bases outside the gene matches: 9. CDR3 nucleotide sequence: TGTGCCAGCAACCTTAGCGGGAGGGGCCTATACAATGAGCAGTTCTTC. The encoded protein is CASNLSGRGLYNEQFF.

This clonotype was recorded at least ten times. V and J are TRBV7-3 and TRBJ2-1; D is ambiguous. The V gene lost 3 bases and the J gene lost 2 bases, with 14 bases spanning the gap. Germline CDR1 reads SGHTA; CDR2 reads FQGTGA. This CDR3 is built from 16 residues. The CDR3 nucleotides read TGTGCCAGCAGCTTGTTTGGGCTATCCCCCTACAATGAGCAGTTCTTC. Protein: CASSLFGLSPYNEQFF.

The rearrangement uses TRBV18 and TRBJ2-1; D may be TRBD2 (6 bases). The CDR3 consists of 16 residues. Germline-derived CDR1 and CDR2 are KGHSH and LQKENI. V lost 0 bases to trimming and J lost 3 bases, with 12 bases between them. The CDR3 DNA follows: TGTGCCAGCTCACCACCGTCCGGGAGTCTCTACAATGAGCAGTTCTTC. It codes for CASSPPSGSLYNEQFF.

This clonotype was counted a few times. V gene TRBV10-3 combines with J gene TRBJ2-1, with D unresolved. The CDR3 consists of 10 residues. Germline CDR1 reads ENHRY; CDR2 reads SYGVKD. Trimming stripped 8 bases from V and 5 bases from J, with 4 bases between. CDR3: CAIGHNEQFF. The CDR3 DNA is TGTGCCATCGGGCACAATGAGCAGTTCTTC.

This clonotype has just a few counts. This rearrangement joins TRBV5-4 to TRBJ2-7, with 10 bases fitting TRBD1. The CDR3 totals 14 residues. J was trimmed by 2 bases and V by 4 bases; bases with no gene match: 3. CDR1 SGHNT and CDR2 YYREEE come from the germline V gene (reference sequence). Here the CDR3 reads CASSRDRGAYEQYF. The CDR3 nucleotides read TGTGCCAGCAGCCGGGACAGGGGTGCCTACGAGCAGTACTTC.

The chain has TRBV20-1 and TRBJ2-7, with 13 bases matching TRBD2. Germline V lookup: CDR1 DFQATT, CDR2 SNEGSKA (reference sequence). CDR3 size: 14 residues. The junction had 7 bases not matched to a gene; V was cut back by 6 bases and J by 5 bases. The CDR3 protein is CSAPLAGGRHEQYF. Here the CDR3 DNA reads TGCAGTGCCCCACTAGCGGGAGGGCGCCACGAGCAGTACTTC.

There are many counts of this clonotype. J is TRBJ1-1 and V is TRBV2; tentatively, D is TRBD1 (6 bases). The CDR3 covers 13 residues. With 7 bases removed from V and 6 bases from J, the gap between germline ends came to 15 bases. CDR1 SNHLY and CDR2 FYNNEI come from the germline V gene. In DNA, the CDR3 is TGTGCCAGCAAGACAGGTCTAGTTGCTGAAGCTTTCTTT. It specifies CASKTGLVAEAFF.

In this sample, this clonotype turned up many times. The chain uses TRBV5-1 and TRBJ2-1, with TRBD2 matching over 10 bases. Germline trimming cut 0 bases from V and 6 bases from J; bases unmatched to any gene: 12. The CDR3 runs to 18 residues. Germline-derived CDR1 and CDR2 are SGHRS and YFSETQ. This chain's CDR3 is CASSLASSRLAGVNEQFF. The CDR3 DNA follows: TGCGCCAGCAGCTTGGCCTCGTCCCGCCTAGCGGGAGTCAATGAGCAGTTCTTC.

This clonotype was recorded at least ten times. The rearrangement uses TRBV18 and TRBJ1-1; a possible D gene is TRBD1 (5 bases). The V end lost 4 bases, the J end lost 1 base, and 13 bases lay between the germline ends. Germline V CDR1 and CDR2: KGHSH, LQKENI. The CDR3 is 15 residues long. CDR3 nucleotides: TGTGCCAGCTCACTCACCGCCACAGGGAACACTGAAGCTTTCTTT. Protein sequence: CASSLTATGNTEAFF.